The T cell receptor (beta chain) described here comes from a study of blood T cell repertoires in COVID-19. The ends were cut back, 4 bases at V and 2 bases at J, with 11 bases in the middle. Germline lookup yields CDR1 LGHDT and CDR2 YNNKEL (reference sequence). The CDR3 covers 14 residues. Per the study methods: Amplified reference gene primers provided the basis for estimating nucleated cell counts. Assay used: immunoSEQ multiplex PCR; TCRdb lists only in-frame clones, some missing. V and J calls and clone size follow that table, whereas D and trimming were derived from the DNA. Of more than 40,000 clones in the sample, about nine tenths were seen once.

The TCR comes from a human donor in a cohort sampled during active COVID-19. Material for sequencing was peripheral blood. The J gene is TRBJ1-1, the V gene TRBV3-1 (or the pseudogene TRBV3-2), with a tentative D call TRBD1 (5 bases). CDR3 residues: CASSRGRANTEAFF. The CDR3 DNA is TGTGCCAGCAGCCGGGGCAGGGCTAACACTGAAGCTTTCTTT.